The rows below give T cell receptor beta chains drawn from one sample of a study of blood T cell repertoires in COVID-19. Data came from immunoSEQ multiplex PCR; TCRdb stores just in-frame clones and leaves some out. The data contain about 350,000 clones, around 87% of them seen just once; the ten biggest clones take up approximately 5%. Sequenced sample: PBMCs or T cells enriched from blood (not recorded which). These receptors were taken from a woman aged 25 to 45 who had recovered from COVID-19. The CDR3 runs from the conserved cysteine through the conserved F or W. Fields, in order: J gene, CDR3 length, V gene, D gene, clone size, CDR3 DNA, CDR3 protein. A D gene is named only where the DNA matches it firmly. Only some rows state a clone size, as once, few, many or a class for expanded clones.

j_gene: TRBJ1-6; len: 16; v_gene: TRBV25-1; d_gene: TRBD1; abundance: few; CDR3nt: TGTGCCAGCAGCCGGGCTGGGGACAGGGGTCAATCACCCCTCCACTTT; CDR3aa: CASSRAGDRGQSPLHF
j_gene: TRBJ2-1; len: 14; v_gene: TRBV7-7; d_gene: TRBD1; abundance: .; CDR3nt: TGTGCTAGCAGCTACGGGACAGGGGGTGGTGAGCAGTTCTTC; CDR3aa: CASSYGTGGGEQFF
j_gene: TRBJ2-5; len: 13; v_gene: TRBV2; d_gene: .; abundance: .; CDR3nt: TGTGCCAGCAGTATAGACAGACAAGAGACCCAGTACTTC; CDR3aa: CASSIDRQETQYF
j_gene: TRBJ2-5; len: 17; v_gene: TRBV3-1/TRBV3-2; d_gene: .; abundance: .; CDR3nt: TGTGCCAGCAGCCAAGAATCGGGAGGGGGCGTCATGGAGACCCAGTACTTC; CDR3aa: CASSQESGGGVMETQYF
j_gene: TRBJ2-2; len: 16; v_gene: TRBV3-1/TRBV3-2; d_gene: .; abundance: .; CDR3nt: TGTGCCAGCAGCCAAGGGACAGCCGCGAACACCGGGGAGCTGTTTTTT; CDR3aa: CASSQGTAANTGELFF
j_gene: TRBJ1-5; len: 15; v_gene: TRBV19; d_gene: TRBD1; abundance: few; CDR3nt: TGTGCCAGTAGTATCACAGGGGGAGACAATCAGCCCCAGCATTTT; CDR3aa: CASSITGGDNQPQHF
j_gene: TRBJ1-1; len: 14; v_gene: TRBV9; d_gene: .; abundance: .; CDR3nt: TGTGCCAGCAGCGTAGGAGGGACACCTCATGAAGCTTTCTTT; CDR3aa: CASSVGGTPHEAFF
j_gene: TRBJ2-7; len: 16; v_gene: TRBV27; d_gene: TRBD2; abundance: .; CDR3nt: TGTGCCAGCAGTCCACGACAACTAGCGGGCTCCTACGAGCAGTACTTC; CDR3aa: CASSPRQLAGSYEQYF
j_gene: TRBJ1-3; len: 17; v_gene: TRBV9; d_gene: .; abundance: .; CDR3nt: TGTGCCAGCAGCGCCTCGAGGGGGACACGAACTGGGGACACCATATATTTT; CDR3aa: CASSASRGTRTGDTIYF
j_gene: TRBJ1-2; len: 16; v_gene: TRBV3-1/TRBV3-2; d_gene: .; abundance: .; CDR3nt: TGTGCCAGCAGCCATGGTTCCCACCCGGGGTCTGAGGGCTACACCTTC; CDR3aa: CASSHGSHPGSEGYTF
j_gene: TRBJ2-7; len: 17; v_gene: TRBV4-2; d_gene: TRBD1; abundance: .; CDR3nt: TGTGCCAGCAGCCAACAGGGGGGGACAGGGGTCAACTACGAGCAGTACTTC; CDR3aa: CASSQQGGTGVNYEQYF
j_gene: TRBJ1-2; len: 15; v_gene: TRBV7-5; d_gene: .; abundance: .; CDR3nt: TGTGCCAGAAGCTCCGTAGACAGGGCGAACTATGGCTACACCTTC; CDR3aa: CARSSVDRANYGYTF
j_gene: TRBJ2-2; len: 14; v_gene: TRBV28; d_gene: TRBD1; abundance: .; CDR3nt: TGTGCCAGCAGTATCCCCCAGGGGGCCGGGGAGCTGTTTTTT; CDR3aa: CASSIPQGAGELFF
j_gene: TRBJ2-6; len: 15; v_gene: TRBV4-1; d_gene: .; abundance: .; CDR3nt: TGCGCCAGCAGCCTGAGCCCCTCTGGGGCCAACGTCCTGACTTTC; CDR3aa: CASSLSPSGANVLTF
j_gene: TRBJ2-7; len: 16; v_gene: TRBV7-2; d_gene: TRBD1; abundance: .; CDR3nt: TGTGCCAGCAGCTCCCTGGACAGGGCCACCCGCCACGAGCAGTACTTC; CDR3aa: CASSSLDRATRHEQYF
j_gene: TRBJ1-5; len: 15; v_gene: TRBV6-2/TRBV6-3; d_gene: .; abundance: .; CDR3nt: TGTGCCAGCAGTCCGGGGAAACATAGCAATCAGCCCCAGCATTTT; CDR3aa: CASSPGKHSNQPQHF
j_gene: TRBJ1-3; len: 16; v_gene: TRBV19; d_gene: .; abundance: .; CDR3nt: TGTGCCAGTAGTATGAACAGGCGGTCCTCTGGAAACACCATATATTTT; CDR3aa: CASSMNRRSSGNTIYF
j_gene: TRBJ2-1; len: 15; v_gene: TRBV10-1; d_gene: .; abundance: once; CDR3nt: TGCGCCAGCAGTGATTCGGGGGGCCCCTACAATGAGCAGTTCTTC; CDR3aa: CASSDSGGPYNEQFF
j_gene: TRBJ1-6; len: 16; v_gene: TRBV15; d_gene: .; abundance: .; CDR3nt: TGTGCCACCAGCAGGCACATCAGCTCCTATAATTCACCCCTCCACTTT; CDR3aa: CATSRHISSYNSPLHF
j_gene: TRBJ1-2; len: 16; v_gene: TRBV2; d_gene: .; abundance: few; CDR3nt: TGTGCCAGCAGTGACCGGGGGGAGTCTTTTGGGAATGGCTACACCTTC; CDR3aa: CASSDRGESFGNGYTF
j_gene: TRBJ1-1; len: 13; v_gene: TRBV7-8; d_gene: .; abundance: .; CDR3nt: TGTGCCAGCAGCCGAAGTCGGGACACTGAAGCTTTCTTT; CDR3aa: CASSRSRDTEAFF
j_gene: TRBJ1-1; len: 14; v_gene: TRBV6-5; d_gene: .; abundance: .; CDR3nt: TGTGCCAGCAGTTACGAGGGATGGGCCACTGAAGCTTTCTTT; CDR3aa: CASSYEGWATEAFF
j_gene: TRBJ2-1; len: 15; v_gene: TRBV27; d_gene: .; abundance: .; CDR3nt: TGTGCCAGCCGCCCCGACAGGATCTCCTACAATGAGCAGTTCTTC; CDR3aa: CASRPDRISYNEQFF
j_gene: TRBJ1-1; len: 15; v_gene: TRBV7-9; d_gene: TRBD1; abundance: .; CDR3nt: TGTGCCAGCAGCTCGGGACAGGGGGCTCACACTGAAGCTTTCTTT; CDR3aa: CASSSGQGAHTEAFF
j_gene: TRBJ2-1; len: 13; v_gene: TRBV3-1/TRBV3-2; d_gene: .; abundance: .; CDR3nt: TGTGCCAGCAGCATGAGCTCCTACAATGAGCAGTTCTTC; CDR3aa: CASSMSSYNEQFF
j_gene: TRBJ1-2; len: 16; v_gene: TRBV6-5; d_gene: TRBD1; abundance: once; CDR3nt: TGTGCCAGCAGTTCCCACGGAGCAATACAGGGGACCGGCTACACCTTC; CDR3aa: CASSSHGAIQGTGYTF
j_gene: TRBJ2-2; len: 13; v_gene: TRBV27; d_gene: .; abundance: once; CDR3nt: TGTGCCAGCAGTTCGCGGGGAGCCGGGGAGCTGTTTTTT; CDR3aa: CASSSRGAGELFF
j_gene: TRBJ1-2; len: 12; v_gene: TRBV7-9; d_gene: TRBD1; abundance: .; CDR3nt: TGTGCCAGCAGAACGACAGGGGTTGGCTACACCTTC; CDR3aa: CASRTTGVGYTF
j_gene: TRBJ2-7; len: 12; v_gene: TRBV5-1; d_gene: .; abundance: .; CDR3nt: TGCGCCAGCAGCCAAACAGGGACCGAGCAGTACTTC; CDR3aa: CASSQTGTEQYF
j_gene: TRBJ2-7; len: 15; v_gene: TRBV25-1; d_gene: .; abundance: .; CDR3nt: TGTGCCAGCAGTGCTCCTCAGGACAAACTTTACGAGCAGTACTTC; CDR3aa: CASSAPQDKLYEQYF
j_gene: TRBJ1-2; len: 15; v_gene: TRBV19; d_gene: .; abundance: .; CDR3nt: TGTGCCAGTAGTTTGGACAGTTCGACCCGCTATGGCTACACCTTC; CDR3aa: CASSLDSSTRYGYTF
j_gene: TRBJ1-3; len: 15; v_gene: TRBV4-3; d_gene: .; abundance: once; CDR3nt: TGCGCCAGCAGCCAAGATCGTACAGGTAGAAACACCATATATTTT; CDR3aa: CASSQDRTGRNTIYF
j_gene: TRBJ1-5; len: 14; v_gene: TRBV6-2/TRBV6-3; d_gene: .; abundance: few; CDR3nt: TGTGCCAGCAGTTTTATACAGGGAAATCAGCCCCAGCATTTT; CDR3aa: CASSFIQGNQPQHF
j_gene: TRBJ2-3; len: 14; v_gene: TRBV7-6; d_gene: .; abundance: .; CDR3nt: TGTGCCAGCAGCTCCGGTTTCAACACAGATACGCAGTATTTT; CDR3aa: CASSSGFNTDTQYF
j_gene: TRBJ1-6; len: 13; v_gene: TRBV4-3; d_gene: .; abundance: few; CDR3nt: TGCGCCAGCAGCCAAGATATAAATTCACCCCTCCACTTT; CDR3aa: CASSQDINSPLHF